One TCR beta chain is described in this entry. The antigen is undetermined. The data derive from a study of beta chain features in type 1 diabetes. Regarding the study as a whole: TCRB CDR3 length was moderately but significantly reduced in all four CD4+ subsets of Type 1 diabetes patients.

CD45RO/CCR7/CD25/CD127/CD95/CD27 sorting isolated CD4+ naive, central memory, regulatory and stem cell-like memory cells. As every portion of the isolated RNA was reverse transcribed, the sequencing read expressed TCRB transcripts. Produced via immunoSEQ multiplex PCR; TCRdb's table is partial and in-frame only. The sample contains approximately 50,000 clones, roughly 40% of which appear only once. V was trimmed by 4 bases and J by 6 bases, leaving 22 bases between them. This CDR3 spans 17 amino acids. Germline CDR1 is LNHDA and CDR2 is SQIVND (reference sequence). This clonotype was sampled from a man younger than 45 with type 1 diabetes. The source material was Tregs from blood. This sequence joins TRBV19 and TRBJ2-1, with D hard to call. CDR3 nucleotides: TGTGCCAGTAGTAGGCCTGGCGGCGGCTCAACGGGCAATGAGCAGTTCTTC. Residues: CASSRPGGGSTGNEQFF.